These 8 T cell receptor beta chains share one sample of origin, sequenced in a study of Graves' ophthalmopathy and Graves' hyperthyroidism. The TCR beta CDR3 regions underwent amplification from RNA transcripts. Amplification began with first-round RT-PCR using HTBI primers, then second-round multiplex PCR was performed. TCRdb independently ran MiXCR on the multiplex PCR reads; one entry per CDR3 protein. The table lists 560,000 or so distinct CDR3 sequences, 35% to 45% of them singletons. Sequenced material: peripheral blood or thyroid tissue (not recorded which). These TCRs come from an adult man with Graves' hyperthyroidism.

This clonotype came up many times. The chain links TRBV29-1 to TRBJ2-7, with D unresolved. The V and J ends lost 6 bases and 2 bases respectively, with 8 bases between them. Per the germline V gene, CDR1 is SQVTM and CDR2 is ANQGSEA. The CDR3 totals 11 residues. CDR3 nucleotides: TGCAGCGTAGGAGTGGCCTACGAGCAGTACTTC. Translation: CSVGVAYEQYF.

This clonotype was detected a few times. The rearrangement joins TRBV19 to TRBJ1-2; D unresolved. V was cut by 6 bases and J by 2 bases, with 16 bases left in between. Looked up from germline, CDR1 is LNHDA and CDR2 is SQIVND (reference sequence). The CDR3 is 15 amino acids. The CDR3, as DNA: TGTGCCAGTAGACCCTCTGGACTGGTGAACTATGGCTACACCTTC. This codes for CASRPSGLVNYGYTF.

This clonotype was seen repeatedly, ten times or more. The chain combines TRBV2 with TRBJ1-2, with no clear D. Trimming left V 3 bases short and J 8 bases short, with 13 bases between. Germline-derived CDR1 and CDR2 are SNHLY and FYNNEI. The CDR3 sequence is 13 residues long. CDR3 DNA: TGTGCCAGCAGTGACGGTACGGGGATCGGCTACACCTTC. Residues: CASSDGTGIGYTF.

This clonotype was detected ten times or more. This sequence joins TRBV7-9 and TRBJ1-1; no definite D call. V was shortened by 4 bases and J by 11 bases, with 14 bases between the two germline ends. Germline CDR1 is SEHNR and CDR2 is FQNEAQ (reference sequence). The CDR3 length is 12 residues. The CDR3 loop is CASSSGRSVAFF. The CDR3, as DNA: TGTGCCAGCAGCTCAGGAAGATCGGTCGCTTTCTTT.

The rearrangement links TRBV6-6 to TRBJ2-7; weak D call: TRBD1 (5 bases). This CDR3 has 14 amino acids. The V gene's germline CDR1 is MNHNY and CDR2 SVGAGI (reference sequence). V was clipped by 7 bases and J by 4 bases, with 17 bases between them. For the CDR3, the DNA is TGTGCCAGCACCCAGACAGCGCAACCTTACGAGCAGTACTTC. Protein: CASTQTAQPYEQYF.

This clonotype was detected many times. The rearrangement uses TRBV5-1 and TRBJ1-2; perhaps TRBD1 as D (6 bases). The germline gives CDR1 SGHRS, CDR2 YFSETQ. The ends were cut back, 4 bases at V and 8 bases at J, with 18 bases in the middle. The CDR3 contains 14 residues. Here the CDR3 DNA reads TGCGCCAGCAGCCTCCGAGGACAGATCGGCGGCTACACCTTC. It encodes CASSLRGQIGGYTF.

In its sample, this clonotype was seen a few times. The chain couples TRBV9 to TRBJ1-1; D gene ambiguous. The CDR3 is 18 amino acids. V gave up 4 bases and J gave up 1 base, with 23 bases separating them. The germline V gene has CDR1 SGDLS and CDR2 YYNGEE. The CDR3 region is CASSTTYTPQWENTEAFF. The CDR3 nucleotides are TGTGCCAGCAGCACCACGTATACCCCTCAATGGGAGAACACTGAAGCTTTCTTT.

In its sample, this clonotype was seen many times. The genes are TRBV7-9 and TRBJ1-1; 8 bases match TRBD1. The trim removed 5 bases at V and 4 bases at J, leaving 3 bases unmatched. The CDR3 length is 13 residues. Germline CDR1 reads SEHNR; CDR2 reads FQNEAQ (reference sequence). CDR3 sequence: CASSHRGVTEAFF. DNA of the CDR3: TGTGCCAGCAGCCACAGGGGGGTCACTGAAGCTTTCTTT.